The T cell receptor beta chain described here comes from a study of CD8+ T cells in alopecia areata. Study context: Each day, treated patients took oral tofacitinib twice, at 5 to 10 mg per dose.

Findings of the study overall: Among the top 100, expanded CD8+ clones, as well as scalp clonality, were significantly decreased by tofacitinib. Normal scalp had lower clonality than lesional scalp, with alopecia totalis/universalis lesions showing this most strongly.

The treatment: oral pan-JAK inhibitor, 5-10 mg twice daily. Using a FACSAria, the CD4+ and CD8+ T cells were sorted from the PBMCs. There are a few counts of this clone. Its antigen is currently unknown. The authors extracted RNA and reverse transcribed it into cDNA as the sequencing template. Method: immunoSEQ multiplex PCR; TCRdb's copy keeps in-frame clones and lacks some. This sample carries about 140,000 clones, roughly four fifths of them seen once, and the ten largest clones take 20% to 25%. Trimming removed 5 bases at V and 5 bases at J, with 12 bases between. Germline V gives CDR1 SQVTM, CDR2 ANQGSEA. CDR3 length equals 12 residues.

This chain links TRBV29-1 with TRBJ2-5; the D is unclear. Sequencing was performed on CD8+ T cells sorted from blood, taken at week 4, from a patient treated with tofacitinib. This TCR came from a human donor with alopecia areata. CDR3 sequence (DNA): TGCAGCGTTATTTCGATTCCGGAGACCCAGTACTTC. As protein: CSVISIPETQYF.